Listed here is a single TCR beta chain. The data originate from a study of shared T cell receptors in the human thymus. Here immunoSEQ multiplex PCR was the method, and the copy in TCRdb shows in-frame clones only, minus some. Among hundreds of thousands of clones listed, approximately 78% were seen once. Trimming cost V 1 base and J 5 bases; bases outside gene matches: 12. The CDR3 sequence is 16 residues long. Germline assignment: CDR1 SGHDT and CDR2 YYEEEE. These records were also assigned to another study, of human thymus T cells. That report adds: Donors consisted of healthy Finnish infants (having corrective surgery for congenital heart defects). Thymic tissue was derived from resections collected during corrective heart surgery. Repertoires from thymus and blood appeared to show biased V and J gene usage. Related research described strongly overlapping thymic repertoires in unrelated people.

The sequence was obtained from a boy less than two years old with a congenital heart defect. The sequenced sample consisted of thymocytes. The chain joins TRBV5-6 to TRBJ2-7, with 7 bases fitting TRBD2. CDR3 in DNA: TGTGCCAGCAGCTTGTGGGGGTGGGCCAGCGGGAACGAGCAGTACTTC. It yields the protein CASSLWGWASGNEQYF. Complete variable domain (other parts from reference TRBV5-6 and TRBJ2-7): DAGVTQSPTHLIKTRGQQVTLRCSPKSGHDTVSWYQQALGQGPQFIFQYYEEEERQRGNFPDRFSGHQFPNYSSELNVNALLLGDSALYLCASSLWGWASGNEQYFGPGTRLTVT.